The 27 T cell receptor beta chains given below trace back to one sample, sequenced in a study of a mutant IDH1 vaccine in newly diagnosed glioma. Time point described: week 23, last vaccination. The vaccine gave 300 ug of a 20-mer mutant IDH1 peptide subcutaneously per dose. Assay: immunoSEQ multiplex PCR; the TCRdb copy retains only in-frame clones and omits some. The sample lists about 29,000 clones; approximately 84% were seen once. These receptors lack a known antigen. Here the sequenced sample was PBMCs, taken from a glioma patient whose treatment included an IDH1 peptide vaccine. The origin of the receptors is a woman under 30 with glioma.

This sequence joins TRBV7-9 and TRBJ1-6; 9 bases match TRBD1. Germline CDR1 is SEHNR and CDR2 is FQNEAQ (reference sequence). The CDR3 contains 17 residues. V lost 0 bases to trimming and J lost 5 bases; unmatched junction nucleotides: 5. CDR3: CASSLAVGTGNNSPLHF. The CDR3 nucleotides read TGTGCCAGCAGCTTAGCCGTGGGGACAGGGAATAATTCACCCCTCCACTTT.

This clone was detected only once. This chain connects TRBV2 to TRBJ1-5, with D maybe TRBD1 (6 bases). The CDR3 has 15 amino acids. The germline V gene has CDR1 SNHLY and CDR2 FYNNEI. Trimming removed 6 bases from V and 0 bases from J, with 12 bases in between. Written as DNA, the CDR3 is TGTGCCAGCAGAGAGCAGGGGACTAGCAATCAGCCCCAGCATTTT. Its translation is CASREQGTSNQPQHF.

The sample holds one count of this clone. The chain recombines TRBV19 with TRBJ2-1; D call uncertain. The germline gives CDR1 LNHDA, CDR2 SQIVND (reference sequence). The CDR3 length is 14 residues. Trimming removed 10 bases from V and 7 bases from J, with 20 bases in between. CDR3: CAIPRRVGVNEQFF. The CDR3, as DNA: TGTGCCATCCCCCGAAGGGTAGGTGTGAATGAGCAGTTCTTC. The complete variable domain, with remaining parts taken from reference TRBV19 and TRBJ2-1, reads DGGITQSPKYLFRKEGQNVTLSCEQNLNHDAMYWYRQDPGQGLRLIYYSQIVNDFQKGDIAEGYSVSREKKESFPLTVTSAQKNPTAFYLCAIPRRVGVNEQFFGPGTRLTVL.

For the CDR3, the DNA is TGTGCCAGCAGCTTAGGGAGGGGCTACAATGAAAAACTGTTTTTT. It specifies CASSLGRGYNEKLFF. The gene calls are TRBV7-8 and TRBJ1-4, with D maybe TRBD1 (5 bases). This CDR3 is built from 15 residues. Trimming stripped 1 base from V and 5 bases from J, with 11 bases between. In germline, CDR1 is SGHVS, CDR2 FQNEAQ.

The J gene is TRBJ1-4, the V gene TRBV10-2; D perhaps matches TRBD1 (5 bases). Germline V CDR1 and CDR2: WSHSY, SAAADI. Trimming removed 4 bases from V and 7 bases from J, with 10 bases in between. The CDR3 has 13 amino acids. CDR3 sequence reads: CASSGGLGEKLFF. For the CDR3, the DNA is TGCGCCAGCAGTGGGGGCTTGGGTGAAAAACTGTTTTTT.

With respect to this clone: At one of its ends the junction is not consistent with the germline gene, which may arise from a read error. This chain links TRBV7-7 with TRBJ2-2, with D possibly matching TRBD2 (5 bases). This CDR3 contains 14 residues. Germline-derived CDR1 and CDR2 are SSHAT and FNYEAQ (reference sequence). The CDR3 bases are TGTGCTAGCAGCTTAGGAGGAATCACCGGGGAGCTGTTTTTT. Translating gives CASSLGGITGELFF.

The chain couples TRBV5-1 to TRBJ2-3; D possibly uses TRBD1 or TRBD2 (6 bases each). The V gene's germline CDR1 is SGHRS and CDR2 YFSETQ. The germline V and J ends were trimmed by 7 bases and 0 bases, with 24 bases remaining between them. There are 18 residues in the CDR3. The CDR3 loop is CASRVTGGVGISTDTQYF. The CDR3 bases are TGCGCCAGCCGAGTGACAGGCGGGGTAGGAATTAGCACAGATACGCAGTATTTT.

In its sample, this clone was seen once. The CDR3 sequence: CASTQTGELFF. Here the CDR3 DNA reads TGTGCCAGTACCCAGACCGGGGAGCTGTTTTTT. The chain has TRBV19 and TRBJ2-2; D gene uncertain. This CDR3 has 11 residues. The germline CDR1 and CDR2 sequences are LNHDA and SQIVND (reference sequence). Trimming stripped 7 bases from V and 5 bases from J, with 5 bases between.

This clone was counted once. The chain recombines TRBV6-5 with TRBJ2-7, with D perhaps matching TRBD1 or TRBD2 (7 bases each). Trimming pared 2 bases from V and 3 bases from J, leaving 17 bases between. CDR3 size: 16 residues. Germline V CDR1 and CDR2: MNHEY, SVGAGI. CDR3 protein: CASSYGEGQLFYEQYF. The CDR3 DNA reads TGTGCCAGCAGTTACGGGGAGGGACAGCTATTCTACGAGCAGTACTTC.

This clone appeared a single time. The chain is built from TRBV4-1 and TRBJ2-7; TRBD2 matches 10 bases. This CDR3 has 16 residues. The V gene's germline CDR1 is MGHRA and CDR2 YSYEKL. J lost 6 bases, V lost 0 bases, and 8 bases had no gene match. CDR3 nucleotides: TGCGCCAGCAGCCAAGAACGGCTAGCGGGAGCTGGCGAGCAGTACTTC. Protein sequence: CASSQERLAGAGEQYF.

The rearrangement links TRBV7-9 to TRBJ2-3, with 8 positions matching TRBD2. CDR1 and CDR2 from the germline V gene are SEHNR and FQNEAQ (reference sequence). The CDR3 sequence is 17 residues long. The trim removed 5 bases at V and 4 bases at J, leaving 14 bases unmatched. CDR3 nucleotides: TGTGCCAGCAGCCCCCGGGGGGGCTCGGGGGTGTCAGATACGCAGTATTTT. It encodes CASSPRGGSGVSDTQYF.

The chain is built from TRBV6-5 and TRBJ2-7; possibly TRBD1 for D (5 bases). The CDR3 is 14 amino acids. Between the trimmed V and J ends, which lost 0 bases and 5 bases, there was a span of 11 bases. Germline CDR1 reads MNHEY; CDR2 reads SVGAGI. CDR3 sequence: CASSYSEGVDEQYF. DNA for the CDR3: TGTGCCAGCAGTTACTCTGAAGGGGTGGACGAGCAGTACTTC.

This clone is judged large (0.1 to 1%). This chain connects TRBV27 to TRBJ2-3; D is unresolved. This CDR3 spans 13 amino acids. The germline V gene has CDR1 MNHEY and CDR2 SMNVEV (reference sequence). V lost 3 bases and J 6 bases, leaving 10 bases between the germline ends. CDR3 amino acids: CASSFGVVDTQYF. CDR3 coding DNA: TGTGCCAGCAGTTTCGGAGTTGTGGATACGCAGTATTTT.

The chain has TRBV4-1 and TRBJ2-7; TRBD2 matches at 11 bases. The trim removed 0 bases at V and 9 bases at J, leaving 10 bases unmatched. Germline CDR1 MGHRA, CDR2 YSYEKL. The CDR3 runs 16 residues. The CDR3 DNA reads as TGCGCCAGCAGCCAAGATCCGCATAGCGGGAGGGCCGCGCAGTACTTC. Protein sequence: CASSQDPHSGRAAQYF.

This rearrangement joins TRBV6-5 to TRBJ1-2; TRBD1 aligns across 7 bases. Unmatched junction bases numbered 11, after V lost 6 bases and J lost 4 bases. The CDR3 runs 15 residues. Germline loops: CDR1 MNHEY, CDR2 SVGAGI. The CDR3 here is CASRRDREGSYGYTF. As DNA, the CDR3 is TGTGCCAGCAGACGGGACAGAGAGGGGAGCTATGGCTACACCTTC.

The chain recombines TRBV6-5 with TRBJ2-2; the D gene could be TRBD1 or TRBD2 (5 bases each). This CDR3 spans 13 amino acids. V was shortened by 9 bases and J by 4 bases, with 12 bases between the two germline ends. CDR1 and CDR2 from the germline V gene are MNHEY and SVGAGI. DNA of the CDR3: TGTGCCAGTTCGGGACGTAGCACCGGGGAGCTGTTTTTT. This gives the protein CASSGRSTGELFF.

This clone was counted between two and nine times. The rearrangement joins TRBV29-1 to TRBJ1-2, with 8 bases identical to TRBD1. This CDR3 spans 11 amino acids. V lost 7 bases to trimming and J lost 4 bases; unmatched junction nucleotides: 2. Per the germline V gene, CDR1 is SQVTM and CDR2 is ANQGSEA. Written as DNA, the CDR3 is TGCAGCGCTGACAGGGGCTATGGCTACACCTTC. This translates into CSADRGYGYTF.

J is TRBJ2-7 and V is TRBV7-9; 11 bases align to TRBD2. V shed 1 base and J 1 base; nucleotides not matched to a gene: 3. The germline gives CDR1 SEHNR, CDR2 FQNEAQ (reference sequence). The CDR3 spans 16 residues. CDR3 nucleotide sequence: TGTGCCAGCAGCTTAGTCGCTAGCGGGGGGTCCTACGAGCAGTACTTC. Translation gives CASSLVASGGSYEQYF.

This chain links TRBV2 with TRBJ1-1; D gene unclear. The germline V gene has CDR1 SNHLY and CDR2 FYNNEI. Trimming left V 6 bases short and J 5 bases short, with 13 bases between. The CDR3 is made up of 13 amino acids. CDR3 sequence reads: CASSRDQWTEAFF. Here the CDR3 DNA reads TGTGCCAGCAGCCGCGACCAGTGGACTGAAGCTTTCTTT.

This chain links TRBV13 with TRBJ2-7; D uncertain. The length of the CDR3 is 11 residues. V was pared by 1 base and J by 5 bases, with 3 bases between. Germline V gene lookup returns CDR1 PRHDT and CDR2 FYEKMQ (reference sequence). CDR3 DNA sequence: TGTGCCAGCAGCTTAGTCCACGAGCAGTACTTC. Translation gives CASSLVHEQYF.

This clone was counted once. The genes are TRBV12-5 and TRBJ1-5; D remains ambiguous. Per the germline V gene, CDR1 is LGHNT and CDR2 is FRNRAP. The CDR3 totals 15 residues. Trimming left V 7 bases short and J 0 bases short, with 13 bases between. This CDR3 reads CASVGPPSSNQPQHF. In nucleotides, the CDR3 is TGTGCTAGTGTCGGGCCCCCTTCTAGCAATCAGCCCCAGCATTTT.

V is TRBV6-5 and J is TRBJ2-7, with D perhaps assigned TRBD1 or TRBD2 (5 bases each). The germline V gene encodes CDR1 MNHEY and CDR2 SVGAGI. This CDR3 region has 15 residues. The V end was cut by 5 bases, the J end by 2 bases, with 16 bases between. The CDR3 nucleotides are TGTGCCAGCAGTCCTGATCCGGGGCGCGCCTACGAGCAGTACTTC. Its protein product is CASSPDPGRAYEQYF.

The chain recombines TRBV4-3 with TRBJ2-7; 9 bases map to TRBD1. J was trimmed by 1 base and V by 0 bases; bases with no gene match: 7. The CDR3 loop spans 17 amino acids. The germline V gene encodes CDR1 LGHNA and CDR2 YSLEER. CDR3 nucleotide sequence: TGCGCCAGCAGCCAAGACCCGGGACAGGGCACATCCTACGAGCAGTACTTC. Its protein is CASSQDPGQGTSYEQYF.

The chain links TRBV19 to TRBJ2-3; tentatively, D is TRBD1 or TRBD2 (5 bases each). CDR1 LNHDA and CDR2 SQIVND come from the germline V gene (reference sequence). This CDR3 comprises 14 residues. Trimming took off 6 bases at V and 5 bases at J, with 15 bases between the two ends. The chain's CDR3 is CASRSLGDGDTQYF. The DNA for the CDR3 is TGTGCCAGTAGATCACTGGGGGATGGAGATACGCAGTATTTT. Supplemented by reference TRBV19 and TRBJ2-3, the full variable domain reads DGGITQSPKYLFRKEGQNVTLSCEQNLNHDAMYWYRQDPGQGLRLIYYSQIVNDFQKGDIAEGYSVSREKKESFPLTVTSAQKNPTAFYLCASRSLGDGDTQYFGPGTRLTVL.

This chain connects TRBV2 to TRBJ1-2, with 7 bases fitting TRBD1. The CDR3 is 14 residues long. V lost 4 bases, J lost 8 bases, and 10 bases stayed unmatched. Germline CDR1 is SNHLY and CDR2 is FYNNEI. The CDR3 is CASSGDGGGGGYTF. CDR3 DNA: TGTGCCAGCAGTGGCGACGGAGGGGGCGGAGGCTACACCTTC.

J is TRBJ2-7 and V is TRBV5-6; no reliable D call. Germline V gene lookup returns CDR1 SGHDT and CDR2 YYEEEE. V lost 3 bases and J 3 bases, leaving 4 bases between the germline ends. The CDR3 runs 11 residues. As DNA, the CDR3 is TGTGCCAGCAGCTCCTACTACGAGCAGTACTTC. It is translated as CASSSYYEQYF.

This clone was picked up a small number of times. The rearrangement joins TRBV4-1 to TRBJ2-2; D might be TRBD1 (6 bases). The V gene lost 6 bases and the J gene lost 5 bases, with 16 bases spanning the gap. The germline gives CDR1 MGHRA, CDR2 YSYEKL. The CDR3 sequence is 15 residues long. The chain's CDR3 is CASSYGTQGTGELFF. The CDR3 region has the DNA TGCGCCAGCAGTTATGGAACCCAGGGGACCGGGGAGCTGTTTTTT.